The next 14 T cell receptor beta chains were all read from a single sample in a study of T cells expressing NK-cell markers. With the 5' RACE reads reprocessed, TCRdb shows one record per CDR3 protein and no DNA. This table holds approximately 440,000 distinct CDR3 sequences. Sequencing input: blood T cells: a sorted CD56 or NKG2C T cell subset, CD4+ or CD8+ T cells, or bulk PBMC T cells (not recorded which). These TCRs come from a woman aged 45-65 years in good health.

This chain links TRBV14 with TRBJ2-3. The CDR3 covers 14 residues. CDR1 and CDR2 (germline): SGHDN, FVKESK. The CDR3: CASSPRRGTDTQYF.

This sequence joins TRBV12-3 or TRBV12-4 and TRBJ2-7. The CDR3 runs to 14 residues. CDR3 protein: CASRHSHQPYEQYF.

J is TRBJ2-1 and V is TRBV5-1; TCRdb gives TRBD2 as the D gene, but with no DNA this cannot be confirmed. Germline CDR1 reads SGHRS; CDR2 reads YFSETQ. The CDR3 length is 16 residues. CDR3 region: CASRRQREGNSNEQFF. The full variable domain, rest sourced from reference TRBV5-1 and TRBJ2-1, is KAGVTQTPRYLIKTRGQQVTLSCSPISGHRSVSWYQQTPGQGLQFLFEYFSETQRNKGNFPGRFSGRQFSNSRSEMNVSTLELGDSALYLCASRRQREGNSNEQFFGPGTRLTVL.

The chain has TRBV2 and TRBJ2-3. Germline V CDR1 and CDR2: SNHLY, FYNNEI. This CDR3 comprises 12 residues. CDR3 protein: CASCGRTDTQYF.

The genes are TRBV20-1 and TRBJ2-1; as DNA is missing, the TRBD1 call by TCRdb cannot be tested. CDR1 is DFQATT and CDR2 is SNEGSKA in the germline V gene (reference sequence). The CDR3 is made up of 11 amino acids. CDR3 amino acids: CSAGAWSEQFF.

The chain uses TRBV5-1 and TRBJ1-2; the TRBD1 assignment by TCRdb is unverifiable without DNA. This CDR3 has 16 amino acids. Germline V gene sequence: CDR1 SGHRS, CDR2 YFSETQ. The CDR3 region is CASSLHPGILNYGYTF.

The rearrangement joins TRBV7-2 to TRBJ2-3. Germline lookup yields CDR1 SGHTA and CDR2 FQGNSA. The CDR3 is 14 residues long. This CDR3 reads CASSLSSVTDTQYF.

CDR3 amino acids: CASRGVGDTDTQYF. This chain joins TRBV4-1 and TRBJ2-3; TCRdb proposes TRBD1, but this gene call is untestable without DNA. Germline V CDR1 and CDR2: MGHRA, YSYEKL. The CDR3 contains 14 residues.

CDR3 residues: CSATPAQTRPNTQYF. The J gene is TRBJ2-3, the V gene TRBV20-1; the TCRdb call, TRBD1, lacks DNA for checking. The germline CDR1 and CDR2 sequences are DFQATT and SNEGSKA (reference sequence). This CDR3 spans 15 amino acids.

The chain is built from TRBV5-1 and TRBJ2-7; TCRdb's D call of TRBD1 is untestable without DNA. The CDR3 runs 15 residues. Germline assignment: CDR1 SGHRS and CDR2 YFSETQ. CDR3: CASSLRGEGTYEQYF.

The rearrangement uses TRBV5-1 and TRBJ2-1; TCRdb outputs TRBD2, but without DNA this stays unchecked. In germline, CDR1 is SGHRS, CDR2 YFSETQ. CDR3 length equals 16 residues. This CDR3 is CASTRYGTSGRSEQFF. The full variable domain, completed using reference TRBV5-1 and TRBJ2-1, is KAGVTQTPRYLIKTRGQQVTLSCSPISGHRSVSWYQQTPGQGLQFLFEYFSETQRNKGNFPGRFSGRQFSNSRSEMNVSTLELGDSALYLCASTRYGTSGRSEQFFGPGTRLTVL.

The V call is TRBV7-2, the J call TRBJ2-7; TCRdb calls TRBD2, which cannot be checked without DNA. CDR3 length: 15 amino acids. Germline CDR1 and CDR2: SGHTA and FQGNSA. CDR3: CASSSALAVNYEQYF.

V usage is TRBV5-1 and J usage is TRBJ2-5; absent DNA, TCRdb's TRBD1 call cannot be checked. This CDR3 comprises 14 residues. Germline V gene sequence: CDR1 SGHRS, CDR2 YFSETQ. Here the CDR3 reads CASFGRERGETQYF.

This chain's CDR3 is CASSRVGTASVGNTIYF. The chain has TRBV9 and TRBJ1-3; TCRdb outputs TRBD1, but without DNA this stays unchecked. There are 17 residues in the CDR3. CDR1 SGDLS and CDR2 YYNGEE come from the germline V gene.